The present T cell receptor (beta chain) was sequenced within a study of OX40 agonist ivuxolimab in advanced cancers. Notes on the research overall: Ivuxolimab was an agonistic, fully human IgG2 monoclonal antibody directed against OX40 (CD134), a costimulatory receptor. The dose-escalation cohort was 80% to 90% male with a mean age of roughly 60 years, ranging from roughly 23 to 79. Intravenous ivuxolimab was administered to patients every 2 weeks at six dose levels: 0.01, 0.1, 0.3, 1.5, 3 and 10 mg/kg. The point of sequencing TCRbeta in the periphery was to test whether ivuxolimab changed TCR sequence diversity and drove clonal T-cell expansion. Prior anti-PD-1, anti-PD-L1 or anti-CTLA-4 therapy was permitted, and checkpoint inhibitors had been received by about 44% of dose-escalation patients. Partial responses occurred in three dose-escalation patients: two with cutaneous melanoma and one with hepatocellular carcinoma. The paper reports the monotherapy dose-escalation portion (N ≈ 50 patients) of the phase I ivuxolimab trial. Among the approximately 50 dose-escalation patients, some 20 had hepatocellular carcinoma, approximately 15 melanoma, 9 renal cell carcinoma and 9 head and neck cancer. Study-wide findings and limitations: After ivuxolimab, more expanded clones were found on average in CD8+ T cells than in CD4+ T cells. Low levels of normalized T-cell clonal expansion were also shown by some nonresponding patients. The antigen specificity of the peripheral T cells that underwent clonal expansion was not determined. At doses of 0.1 to 3.0 mg/kg, clonal expansion of both CD4+ and CD8+ blood T cells was observed from baseline to week 6. In the 0.1-3.0 mg/kg groups, partial responders had among the lowest normalized peripheral clonal expansion, particularly in CD8+ T cells.

The trial excluded patients who had a history of autoimmune disease or who were on systemic immunosuppression. Peripheral blood for TCR sequencing was drawn from every dose cohort at baseline, at cycle 4 day 1 and at cycle 7 day 1. The samples were drawn from a first-in-human, open-label, multicenter phase I dose-escalation trial of ivuxolimab. The trial enrolled adults with locally advanced or metastatic head and neck squamous cell, hepatocellular, melanoma or renal cell carcinoma. Before TCR sequencing, CD4+ and CD8+ T cells were separately sorted from peripheral blood. On this clone: The antigen it recognizes is unknown. There are no base qualities to consult, and no much larger clone falls within one base.

For sequencing of the TCRbeta CDR3 region, genomic DNA was extracted from the sorted cells. TCRbeta CDR3 regions were sequenced using the immunoSEQ Assay. Imported from immuneACCESS, the table was reduced by TCRdb to in-frame sequences with V and J called. These copies leave out some clones; in studies compared against another copy, an unresolved V gene accounts for under half, and the cause of the remainder is not known. In this sample the table shows over 20,000 clones, more than 75% of which occur a single time. The ten largest clones take up under 40% of the sample. CDR1 and CDR2, looked up from the germline V gene (reference sequence), are SEHNR and FQNEAQ. From the cysteine up to the phenylalanine, the CDR3 has a length of 14 residues. Just the 42-base CDR3 DNA is kept, in frame starting at base 1. Trimming costs V 1 base and J 5 bases, and their ends lie 9 bases apart.

The source was CD4+ or CD8+ T cells sorted from blood, collected in a trial of the OX40 agonist ivuxolimab. The receptor comes from an adult with an advanced solid tumor such as melanoma, head and neck, liver or kidney cancer. The chain is assembled from TRBV7-9 and TRBJ2-4, with no confidently assigned D gene. The CDR3 loop reads CASSLESRENIQYF. The DNA reads TGTGCCAGCAGCTTAGAGTCACGAGAAAACATTCAGTACTTC.